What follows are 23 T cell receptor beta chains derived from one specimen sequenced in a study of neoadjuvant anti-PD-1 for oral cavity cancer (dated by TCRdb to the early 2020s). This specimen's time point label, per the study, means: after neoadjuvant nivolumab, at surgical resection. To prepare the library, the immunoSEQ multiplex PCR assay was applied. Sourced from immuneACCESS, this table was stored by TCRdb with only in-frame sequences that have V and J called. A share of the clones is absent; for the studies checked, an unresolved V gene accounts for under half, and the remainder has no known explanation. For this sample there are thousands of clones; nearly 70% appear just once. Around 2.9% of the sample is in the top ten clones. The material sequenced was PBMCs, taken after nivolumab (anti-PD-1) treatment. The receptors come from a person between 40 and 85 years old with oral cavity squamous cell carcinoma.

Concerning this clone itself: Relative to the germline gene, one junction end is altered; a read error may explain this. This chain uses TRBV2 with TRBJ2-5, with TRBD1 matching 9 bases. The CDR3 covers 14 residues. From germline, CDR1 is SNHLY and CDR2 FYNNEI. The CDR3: CASRTQGAQGTQYF. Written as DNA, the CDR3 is TGTGCCAGCAGAACACAGGGGGCGCAAGGGACCCAGTACTTC.

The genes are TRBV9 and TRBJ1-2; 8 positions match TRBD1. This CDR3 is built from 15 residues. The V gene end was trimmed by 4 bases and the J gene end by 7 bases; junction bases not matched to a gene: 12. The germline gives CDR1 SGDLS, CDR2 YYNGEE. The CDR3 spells CASSPTSGGAVGYTF. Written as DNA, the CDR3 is TGTGCCAGCAGCCCAACCTCAGGGGGCGCGGTTGGCTACACCTTC.

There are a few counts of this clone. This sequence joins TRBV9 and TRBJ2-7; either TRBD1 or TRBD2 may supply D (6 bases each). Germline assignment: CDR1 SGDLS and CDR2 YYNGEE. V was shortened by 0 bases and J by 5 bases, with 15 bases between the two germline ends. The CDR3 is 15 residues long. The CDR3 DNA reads TGTGCCAGCAGCGTAGAGGGGGGTCTGGCCGACGAGCAGTACTTC. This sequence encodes CASSVEGGLADEQYF.

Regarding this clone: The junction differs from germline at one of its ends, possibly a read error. The CDR3 DNA is TGTGCCAGCAGCTCCAGGGTGTATAGTTCACCCCTCCACTTT. This codes for CASSSRVYSSPLHF. The gene calls are TRBV5-6 and TRBJ1-6; weak D call: TRBD1 (5 bases). Germline V gene data show CDR1 as SGHDT and CDR2 as YYEEEE. This CDR3 region has 14 residues.

In nucleotides, the CDR3 is TGCGCCAGCAGCTTGGGGTACGAGCAGTACTTC. It is translated as CASSLGYEQYF. The gene calls are TRBV5-1 and TRBJ2-7; no clear D. The CDR3 consists of 11 residues. The V and J ends lost 0 bases and 4 bases respectively, with 2 bases between them. Germline CDR1 and CDR2: SGHRS and YFSETQ.

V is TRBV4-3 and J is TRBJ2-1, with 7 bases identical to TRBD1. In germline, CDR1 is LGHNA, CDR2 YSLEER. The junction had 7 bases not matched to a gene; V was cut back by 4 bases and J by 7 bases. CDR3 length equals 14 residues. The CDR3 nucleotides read TGCGCCAGCAGCCGGGCACAGGGGACAAATGAGCAGTTCTTC. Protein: CASSRAQGTNEQFF.

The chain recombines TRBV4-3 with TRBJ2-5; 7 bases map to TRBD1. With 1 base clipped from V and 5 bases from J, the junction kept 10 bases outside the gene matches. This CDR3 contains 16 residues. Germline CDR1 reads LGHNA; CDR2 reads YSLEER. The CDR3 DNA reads TGCGCCAGCAGCCAAGGGGCAGGGGGTGGGTGGGAGACCCAGTACTTC. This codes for CASSQGAGGGWETQYF.

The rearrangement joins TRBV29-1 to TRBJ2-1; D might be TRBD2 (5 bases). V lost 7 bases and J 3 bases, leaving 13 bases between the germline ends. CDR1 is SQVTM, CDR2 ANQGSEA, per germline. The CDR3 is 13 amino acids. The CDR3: CSAHGRDYNEQFF. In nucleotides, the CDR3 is TGCAGCGCCCATGGCCGGGACTACAATGAGCAGTTCTTC.

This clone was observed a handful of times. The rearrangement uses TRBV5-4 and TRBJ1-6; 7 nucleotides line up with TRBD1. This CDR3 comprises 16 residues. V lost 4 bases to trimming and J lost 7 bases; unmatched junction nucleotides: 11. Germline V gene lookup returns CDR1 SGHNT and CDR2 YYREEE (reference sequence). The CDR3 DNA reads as TGTGCCAGCAGCGATTTGACGAGACAGGGAAATTCACCCCTCCACTTT. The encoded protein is CASSDLTRQGNSPLHF.

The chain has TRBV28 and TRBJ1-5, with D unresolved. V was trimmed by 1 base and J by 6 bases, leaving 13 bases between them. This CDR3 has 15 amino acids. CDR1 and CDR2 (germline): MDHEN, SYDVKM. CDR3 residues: CASSLLVGGLQPQHF. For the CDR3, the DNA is TGTGCCAGCAGTTTATTGGTCGGAGGTCTTCAGCCCCAGCATTTT.

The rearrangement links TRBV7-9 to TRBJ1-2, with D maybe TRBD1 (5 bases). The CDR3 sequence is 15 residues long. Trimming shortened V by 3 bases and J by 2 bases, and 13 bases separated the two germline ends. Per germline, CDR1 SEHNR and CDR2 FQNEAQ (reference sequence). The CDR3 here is CASSFRDPQNYGYTF. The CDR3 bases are TGTGCCAGCAGCTTTCGGGACCCCCAGAACTATGGCTACACCTTC.

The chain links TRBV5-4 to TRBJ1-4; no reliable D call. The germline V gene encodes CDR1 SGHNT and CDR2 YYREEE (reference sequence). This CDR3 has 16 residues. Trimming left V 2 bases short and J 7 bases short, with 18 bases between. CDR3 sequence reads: CASSLKAGREGEKLFF. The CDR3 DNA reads TGTGCCAGCAGCTTAAAGGCGGGGAGGGAAGGTGAAAAACTGTTTTTT.

CDR3 DNA: TGTGCCAGCAGCTTGGCCGGGACCACCGGGGAGCTGTTTTTT. Protein: CASSLAGTTGELFF. This chain uses TRBV5-4 with TRBJ2-2; D is perhaps TRBD1 or TRBD2 (5 bases each). Germline CDR1 SGHNT, CDR2 YYREEE (reference sequence). CDR3 length: 14 residues. Trimming pared 0 bases from V and 4 bases from J, leaving 7 bases between.

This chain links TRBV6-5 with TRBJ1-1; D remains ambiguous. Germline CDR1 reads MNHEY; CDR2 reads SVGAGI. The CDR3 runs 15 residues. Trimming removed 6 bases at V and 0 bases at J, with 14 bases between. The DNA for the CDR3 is TGTGCCAGCAGCCGAGGACGGAATATGAACACTGAAGCTTTCTTT. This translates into CASSRGRNMNTEAFF.

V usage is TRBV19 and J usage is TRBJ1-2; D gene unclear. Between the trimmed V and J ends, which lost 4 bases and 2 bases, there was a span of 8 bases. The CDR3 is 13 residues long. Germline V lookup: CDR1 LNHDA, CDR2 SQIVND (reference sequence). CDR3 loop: CASSKRQNYGYTF. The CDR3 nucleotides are TGTGCCAGTAGTAAGAGACAAAACTATGGCTACACCTTC.

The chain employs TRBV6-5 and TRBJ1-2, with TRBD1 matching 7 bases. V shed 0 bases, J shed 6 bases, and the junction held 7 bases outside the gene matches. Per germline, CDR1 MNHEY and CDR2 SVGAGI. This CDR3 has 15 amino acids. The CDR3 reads CASSYSMIDRDGYTF. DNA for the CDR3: TGTGCCAGCAGTTACTCGATGATCGACAGGGATGGCTACACCTTC.

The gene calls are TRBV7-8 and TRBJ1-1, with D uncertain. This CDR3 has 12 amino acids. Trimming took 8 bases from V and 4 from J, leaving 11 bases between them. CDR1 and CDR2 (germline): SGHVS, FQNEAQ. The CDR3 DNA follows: TGTGCCAGCGCAGTGGGGTCCACTGAAGCTTTCTTT. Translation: CASAVGSTEAFF.

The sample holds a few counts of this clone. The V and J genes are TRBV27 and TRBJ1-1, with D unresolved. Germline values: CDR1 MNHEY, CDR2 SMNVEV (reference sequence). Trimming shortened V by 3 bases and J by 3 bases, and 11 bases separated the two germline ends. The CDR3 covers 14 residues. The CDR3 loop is CASSLYSTYTEAFF. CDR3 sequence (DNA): TGTGCCAGCAGTTTGTATTCAACGTACACTGAAGCTTTCTTT.

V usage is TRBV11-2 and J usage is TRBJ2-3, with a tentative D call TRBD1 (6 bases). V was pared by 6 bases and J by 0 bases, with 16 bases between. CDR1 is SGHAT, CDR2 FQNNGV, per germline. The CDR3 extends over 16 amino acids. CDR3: CASSFRGGPSTDTQYF. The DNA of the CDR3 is TGTGCCAGCAGTTTCAGGGGCGGGCCGAGCACAGATACGCAGTATTTT.

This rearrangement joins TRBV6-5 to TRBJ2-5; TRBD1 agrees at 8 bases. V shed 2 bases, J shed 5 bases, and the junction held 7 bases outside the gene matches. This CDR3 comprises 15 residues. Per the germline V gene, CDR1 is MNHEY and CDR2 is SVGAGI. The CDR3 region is CASSYQQGARETQYF. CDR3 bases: TGTGCCAGCAGTTACCAGCAGGGGGCACGGGAGACCCAGTACTTC.

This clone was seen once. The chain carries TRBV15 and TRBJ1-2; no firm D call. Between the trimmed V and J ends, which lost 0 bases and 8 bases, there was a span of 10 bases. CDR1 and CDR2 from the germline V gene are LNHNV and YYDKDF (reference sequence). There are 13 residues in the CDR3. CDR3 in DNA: TGTGCCACCAGCAGAGATGGATCCAAAGGCTACACCTTC. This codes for CATSRDGSKGYTF.

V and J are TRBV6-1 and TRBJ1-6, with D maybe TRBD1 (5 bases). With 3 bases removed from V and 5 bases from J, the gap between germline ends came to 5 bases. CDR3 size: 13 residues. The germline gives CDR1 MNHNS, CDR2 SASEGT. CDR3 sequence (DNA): TGTGCCAGCAGTGACAGGGATAATTCACCCCTCCACTTT. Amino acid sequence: CASSDRDNSPLHF.

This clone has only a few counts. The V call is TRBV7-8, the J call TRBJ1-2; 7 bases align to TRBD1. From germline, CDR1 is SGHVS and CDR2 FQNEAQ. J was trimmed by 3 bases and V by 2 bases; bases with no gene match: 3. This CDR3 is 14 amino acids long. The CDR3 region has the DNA TGTGCCAGCAGCTTATCCAGGGGGGACTATGGCTACACCTTC. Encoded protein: CASSLSRGDYGYTF.